A single sample is the source of the 6 T cell receptor beta chains below, sequenced in a study of T-cell memory formation after mild COVID-19. MiXCR was run by TCRdb on the 5' RACE reads, yielding one entry per CDR3 protein. Among about half a million distinct CDR3 sequences listed, 18% were seen once. Sequencing was carried out using PBMCs or a T cell subset sorted from them (not recorded which). The origin of the receptors is an adult woman who had mild COVID-19 (a few samples of this study predate the infection). Cell type and time point are not known.

There are a few counts of this clonotype. The J gene is TRBJ2-3, the V gene TRBV20-1, with D possibly being TRBD2 (6 bases). This CDR3 region has 16 residues. Trimming removed 1 base at V and 7 bases at J, with 21 bases between. Looked up from germline, CDR1 is DFQATT and CDR2 is SNEGSKA (reference sequence). In nucleotides, the CDR3 is TGCAGTGCTAGAGCGAAAGAGGGAGGATTTTTGAATACGCAGTATTTT. This translates into CSARAKEGGFLNTQYF.

The chain employs TRBV11-2 and TRBJ2-5; the match to TRBD1 covers 8 bases. V gave up 2 bases and J gave up 5 bases; unmatched junction bases: 7. Germline V gene data show CDR1 as SGHAT and CDR2 as FQNNGV. The CDR3 is 15 amino acids. CDR3 amino acids: CASSLFRGPGETQYF. The CDR3 bases are TGTGCCAGCAGCTTATTCAGGGGGCCTGGGGAGACCCAGTACTTC. The complete variable domain, with remaining parts taken from reference TRBV11-2 and TRBJ2-5, reads EAGVAQSPRYKIIEKRQSVAFWCNPISGHATLYWYQQILGQGPKLLIQFQNNGVVDDSQLPKDRFSAERLKGVDSTLKIQPAKLEDSAVYLCASSLFRGPGETQYFGPGTRLLVL.

The sample holds a few counts of this clonotype. The rearrangement uses TRBV27 and TRBJ1-1; TRBD1 matches at 8 bases. Germline V gives CDR1 MNHEY, CDR2 SMNVEV (reference sequence). The CDR3 runs 12 residues. The ends lost 5 bases at V and 8 bases at J; junction bases unmatched: 4. The DNA for the CDR3 is TGTGCCAGCAGTGGACAGGGAAAAGAAGCTTTCTTT. This sequence encodes CASSGQGKEAFF.

The chain uses TRBV7-3 and TRBJ2-1, with 16 bases fitting TRBD2. This CDR3 comprises 22 residues. CDR1 is SGHTA, CDR2 FQGTGA, per germline. Unmatched junction bases numbered 17, after V lost 6 bases and J lost 0 bases. CDR3 sequence (DNA): TGTGCCAGCAGGCTAAACCAAGATGGGACTAGCGGGGGGGTCAGCTCCTACAATGAGCAGTTCTTC. Encoded protein: CASRLNQDGTSGGVSSYNEQFF.

This clonotype was detected a few times. CDR3 loop: CASREELEQYF. As DNA, the CDR3 is TGCGCCAGCAGGGAGGAGCTTGAGCAGTACTTC. V usage is TRBV5-1 and J usage is TRBJ2-7; D might be TRBD2 (5 bases). The germline CDR1 and CDR2 sequences are SGHRS and YFSETQ. V was cut by 5 bases and J by 7 bases, with 10 bases left in between. CDR3 size: 11 residues.

This clonotype has a handful of counts. J is TRBJ1-2 and V is TRBV5-1, with a weak D call TRBD1 (5 bases). This CDR3 is 12 amino acids long. CDR1 and CDR2 from the germline V gene are SGHRS and YFSETQ. The V gene lost 5 bases and the J gene lost 6 bases, with 11 bases spanning the gap. The DNA for the CDR3 is TGCGCCAGCAGGAGGGGAGAGGATGGCTACACCTTC. Its translation is CASRRGEDGYTF.